These T cell receptor beta chains were read from a single sample in a study of OX40 agonist ivuxolimab in advanced cancers. Produced via immunoSEQ multiplex PCR; TCRdb's table is partial and in-frame only. The sample has under 70,000 clones; about 85% are singletons. This material consisted of CD4+ or CD8+ T cells sorted from blood, taken in a trial of the OX40 agonist ivuxolimab. The receptors were sampled from an adult with an advanced solid tumor such as melanoma, head and neck, liver or kidney cancer. Both conserved end residues are part of each CDR3. D genes are given only for firm matches. Some rows mark clone size as missing; the rest say once, few, many or name a class of expanded clone.

abundance: NA
j_gene: TRBJ2-5
d_gene: TRBD2
v_gene: TRBV5-1
CDR3aa: CASSLVGRGETQYF
CDR3nt: TGCGCCAGCAGCTTGGTCGGGAGGGGAGAGACCCAGTACTTC

abundance: NA
j_gene: TRBJ1-2
d_gene: TRBD1
v_gene: TRBV7-2
CDR3aa: CASSEQGAIYGYTF
CDR3nt: TGTGCCAGCAGCGAACAGGGGGCGATATATGGCTACACCTTC

abundance: NA
j_gene: TRBJ1-6
d_gene: NA
v_gene: TRBV6-1
CDR3aa: CASVVGNSPLHF
CDR3nt: TGTGCCAGCGTTGTAGGGAATTCACCCCTCCACTTT

abundance: once
j_gene: TRBJ1-5
d_gene: TRBD1
v_gene: TRBV29-1
CDR3aa: CSALGDREGQPQHF
CDR3nt: TGCAGCGCCCTGGGGGACAGGGAAGGTCAGCCCCAGCATTTT

abundance: NA
j_gene: TRBJ2-1
d_gene: NA
v_gene: TRBV7-2
CDR3aa: CASSIVNEQFF
CDR3nt: TGTGCCAGCAGCATTGTCAATGAGCAGTTCTTC

abundance: once
j_gene: TRBJ1-2
d_gene: NA
v_gene: TRBV5-1
CDR3aa: CASSLVWRNLYGYTF
CDR3nt: TGCGCCAGCAGCTTGGTGTGGCGGAATCTCTATGGCTACACCTTC

abundance: NA
j_gene: TRBJ2-7
d_gene: NA
v_gene: TRBV6-6
CDR3aa: CASSYSFKPFSYEQYF
CDR3nt: TGTGCCAGCAGTTACTCGTTTAAACCCTTCTCCTACGAGCAGTACTTC

abundance: NA
j_gene: TRBJ1-6
d_gene: NA
v_gene: TRBV5-1
CDR3aa: CASSLQGEDSPLHF
CDR3nt: TGCGCCAGCAGCTTGCAGGGAGAGGATTCACCCCTCCACTTT

abundance: NA
j_gene: TRBJ2-7
d_gene: NA
v_gene: TRBV7-9
CDR3aa: CASSYWRRDEQYF
CDR3nt: TGTGCCAGCAGCTATTGGAGACGCGACGAGCAGTACTTC

abundance: few
j_gene: TRBJ1-2
d_gene: TRBD1
v_gene: TRBV27
CDR3aa: CATWGQGAGYGYTF
CDR3nt: TGTGCCACCTGGGGACAGGGGGCGGGCTATGGCTACACCTTC

abundance: NA
j_gene: TRBJ1-1
d_gene: NA
v_gene: TRBV14
CDR3aa: CASSRGGKGPEAFF
CDR3nt: TGTGCCAGCAGCCGAGGAGGTAAGGGCCCCGAAGCTTTCTTT

abundance: NA
j_gene: TRBJ1-2
d_gene: NA
v_gene: TRBV18
CDR3aa: CASSPDDGYTF
CDR3nt: TGTGCCAGCTCACCAGATGATGGCTACACCTTC

abundance: NA
j_gene: TRBJ2-3
d_gene: NA
v_gene: TRBV7-9
CDR3aa: CASRPTSSQADTQYF
CDR3nt: TGTGCCAGCAGGCCTACTAGCTCCCAGGCAGATACGCAGTATTTT

abundance: NA
j_gene: TRBJ1-2
d_gene: NA
v_gene: TRBV10-3
CDR3aa: CAIKTGADGYTF
CDR3nt: TGTGCCATCAAAACGGGGGCAGATGGCTACACCTTC

abundance: few
j_gene: TRBJ1-1
d_gene: NA
v_gene: TRBV2
CDR3aa: CASSGQAHTEAFF
CDR3nt: TGTGCCAGCAGTGGACAGGCCCACACTGAAGCTTTCTTT

abundance: NA
j_gene: TRBJ1-2
d_gene: TRBD1
v_gene: TRBV5-1
CDR3aa: CASSLDGTGSTNYGYTF
CDR3nt: TGCGCCAGCAGCTTGGATGGGACAGGGAGTACTAACTATGGCTACACCTTC

abundance: NA
j_gene: TRBJ1-2
d_gene: NA
v_gene: TRBV2
CDR3aa: CASSDPSGQRYGYTF
CDR3nt: TGTGCCAGCAGTGACCCGTCAGGGCAGAGATATGGCTACACCTTC

abundance: NA
j_gene: TRBJ1-5
d_gene: NA
v_gene: TRBV18
CDR3aa: CASSPSGGNQPQHF
CDR3nt: TGTGCCAGCTCACCGTCTGGGGGGAATCAGCCCCAGCATTTT

abundance: NA
j_gene: TRBJ1-6
d_gene: NA
v_gene: TRBV7-2
CDR3aa: CASSLDRAYSPLHF
CDR3nt: TGTGCCAGCAGCTTAGACAGGGCTTATTCACCCCTCCACTTT

abundance: NA
j_gene: TRBJ1-1
d_gene: NA
v_gene: TRBV19
CDR3aa: CASSIWGLNTEAFF
CDR3nt: TGTGCCAGTAGTATCTGGGGGTTGAACACTGAAGCTTTCTTT

abundance: NA
j_gene: TRBJ2-7
d_gene: NA
v_gene: TRBV6-1
CDR3aa: CASSERASSEQYF
CDR3nt: TGTGCCAGCAGTGAACGGGCCTCCTCCGAGCAGTACTTC

abundance: NA
j_gene: TRBJ2-4
d_gene: NA
v_gene: TRBV18
CDR3aa: CASSQEILAKNIQYF
CDR3nt: TGTGCCAGCTCACAGGAGATTCTAGCCAAAAACATTCAGTACTTC

abundance: NA
j_gene: TRBJ2-7
d_gene: TRBD2
v_gene: TRBV6-5
CDR3aa: CASSLAGGPYEQYF
CDR3nt: TGTGCCAGCAGCCTAGCGGGAGGGCCCTACGAGCAGTACTTC

abundance: NA
j_gene: TRBJ2-7
d_gene: NA
v_gene: TRBV18
CDR3aa: CASLLDRFVGYEQYF
CDR3nt: TGTGCCAGCTTATTAGACAGGTTCGTCGGCTACGAGCAGTACTTC

abundance: NA
j_gene: TRBJ1-1
d_gene: NA
v_gene: TRBV6-1
CDR3aa: CASPKNTEAFF
CDR3nt: TGTGCCAGCCCAAAGAACACTGAAGCTTTCTTT

abundance: NA
j_gene: TRBJ2-7
d_gene: NA
v_gene: TRBV5-5
CDR3aa: CASNPGLPTYEQYF
CDR3nt: TGTGCCAGCAACCCGGGCCTTCCCACCTACGAGCAGTACTTC

abundance: NA
j_gene: TRBJ1-5
d_gene: NA
v_gene: TRBV4-1
CDR3aa: CASSQDWGGAQPQHF
CDR3nt: TGCGCCAGCAGCCAAGATTGGGGAGGGGCCCAGCCCCAGCATTTT

abundance: NA
j_gene: TRBJ2-7
d_gene: NA
v_gene: TRBV5-1
CDR3aa: CASSRSQGYEQYF
CDR3nt: TGCGCCAGCAGCCGATCCCAGGGTTACGAGCAGTACTTC

abundance: NA
j_gene: TRBJ2-7
d_gene: NA
v_gene: TRBV18
CDR3aa: CASSPPGGNEQYF
CDR3nt: TGTGCCAGCTCACCTCCAGGCGGGAACGAGCAGTACTTC

abundance: NA
j_gene: TRBJ1-1
d_gene: NA
v_gene: TRBV6-5
CDR3aa: CASRGRGAPNTEAFF
CDR3nt: TGTGCCAGCAGAGGTCGAGGGGCCCCGAACACTGAAGCTTTCTTT

abundance: NA
j_gene: TRBJ2-3
d_gene: NA
v_gene: TRBV20-1
CDR3aa: CSTNKDTQYF
CDR3nt: TGCAGCACGAACAAAGATACGCAGTATTTT

abundance: once
j_gene: TRBJ1-5
d_gene: NA
v_gene: TRBV6-5
CDR3aa: CASSYGGGRGQPQHF
CDR3nt: TGTGCCAGCAGTTACGGGGGGGGGCGAGGTCAGCCCCAGCATTTT

abundance: once
j_gene: TRBJ2-2
d_gene: NA
v_gene: TRBV18
CDR3aa: CASSPGSTTGELFF
CDR3nt: TGTGCCAGCTCACCCGGCTCGACTACCGGGGAGCTGTTTTTT

abundance: NA
j_gene: TRBJ2-1
d_gene: NA
v_gene: TRBV11-3
CDR3aa: CASSLAVWGQSYNEQFF
CDR3nt: TGTGCCAGCAGCTTAGCGGTTTGGGGACAATCCTACAATGAGCAGTTCTTC

abundance: NA
j_gene: TRBJ1-2
d_gene: TRBD1
v_gene: TRBV18
CDR3aa: CASSPFSGTVDGYTF
CDR3nt: TGTGCCAGCTCACCTTTCTCCGGGACAGTCGATGGCTACACCTTC

abundance: NA
j_gene: TRBJ2-5
d_gene: NA
v_gene: TRBV10-2
CDR3aa: CASSPAETQYF
CDR3nt: TGCGCCAGCAGCCCAGCAGAGACCCAGTACTTC

abundance: NA
j_gene: TRBJ1-5
d_gene: TRBD1
v_gene: TRBV7-2
CDR3aa: CASSLSGGSNQPQHF
CDR3nt: TGTGCCAGCAGCTTATCAGGGGGAAGCAATCAGCCCCAGCATTTT